The present T cell receptor beta chain was sequenced within a study of beta chain features in type 1 diabetes. Sequencing targeted expressed TCRB transcripts, as all isolated RNA had been reverse transcribed. The assay was immunoSEQ multiplex PCR, and TCRdb's table has in-frame clones only and misses some. The repertoire has under 250,000 clones, less than 15% of them found once; the top ten carry more than 0.02%. Germline assignment: CDR1 SGHNT and CDR2 YENEEA. The CDR3 loop spans 13 amino acids. Trimming left V 4 bases short and J 7 bases short, with 8 bases between. Sequenced: naive CD4+ T cells from blood. V usage is TRBV11-3 and J usage is TRBJ1-6, with D perhaps TRBD1 (5 bases). This receptor was identified in a middle-aged woman in good health. Here the CDR3 DNA reads TGTGCCAGCAGCTGGGGGGGGAATTCACCCCTCCACTTT. This gives the protein CASSWGGNSPLHF.